This TCR beta chain stems from a study of T cells after posttransplantation cyclophosphamide. Study findings and constraints: Later post-transplant blood repertoires were often dominated by donor CD8+ memory clones. TRB clonality was highly associated with recipient CMV seropositivity and reactivation.

CDR1 MDHEN and CDR2 SYDVKM come from the germline V gene. V was shortened by 7 bases and J by 0 bases, with 9 bases between the two germline ends. This CDR3 is built from 14 residues. To note about this clone: Its matching antigen is unknown.

Clones were read by immunoSEQ multiplex PCR, and TCRdb kept only the in-frame ones, dropping some. The sample lists 50,000 to 55,000 clones; roughly 86% were seen once. This receptor was taken from a man younger than 45 with a blood cancer, CMV-positive, and with a related stem cell donor. Sequencing was carried out using PBMCs. V and J are TRBV28 and TRBJ2-2; D is perhaps TRBD2 (5 bases). CDR3 amino acids: CASTLSANTGELFF. The CDR3 nucleotides read TGTGCCAGCACCCTTAGCGCGAACACCGGGGAGCTGTTTTTT. The full variable domain, rest sourced from reference TRBV28 and TRBJ2-2, is DVKVTQSSRYLVKRTGEKVFLECVQDMDHENMFWYRQDPGLGLRLIYFSYDVKMKEKGDIPEGYSVSREKKERFSLILESASTNQTSMYLCASTLSANTGELFFGEGSRLTVL.